Presented here are 3 T cell receptor beta chains from one specimen sequenced in a study of blood T cell repertoires in COVID-19. Repertoires were generated with immunoSEQ multiplex PCR, while TCRdb's copy carries only in-frame clones and drops some. The repertoire holds 150,000 to 200,000 clones, with about four fifths as singletons. The sample consisted of peripheral blood. These receptor sequences come from a man aged 55 to 69 with active or convalescent COVID-19.

The chain combines TRBV3-1 (or the pseudogene TRBV3-2) with TRBJ2-3, with 7 bases fitting TRBD2. The CDR3 runs 15 residues. Germline-derived CDR1 and CDR2 are LGHDT and YNNKEL (reference sequence). The J segment lost 6 bases and the V segment lost 4 bases, leaving 10 bases of the junction unmatched. CDR3 amino acids: CASSPGASGRDTQYF. The CDR3 region has the DNA TGTGCCAGCAGCCCCGGGGCTAGCGGTCGGGATACGCAGTATTTT.

V usage is TRBV6-5 and J usage is TRBJ1-2; a weak D match, TRBD1 (6 bases). This CDR3 is built from 14 residues. Germline loops: CDR1 MNHEY, CDR2 SVGAGI. Trimming stripped 6 bases from V and 6 bases from J, with 17 bases between. CDR3: CASRRDNYVDGYTF. The CDR3 bases are TGTGCCAGCAGACGGGACAACTATGTTGATGGCTACACCTTC.

Here the CDR3 DNA reads TGTGCCAGCAAACAGTTAGCGGACGGGAGAAATGAAAAACTGTTTTTT. It specifies CASKQLADGRNEKLFF. The rearrangement links TRBV6-6 to TRBJ1-4; D gene ambiguous. CDR1 and CDR2 from the germline V gene are MNHNY and SVGAGI (reference sequence). Between the trimmed V and J ends, which lost 7 bases and 5 bases, there was a span of 20 bases. This CDR3 has 16 amino acids.